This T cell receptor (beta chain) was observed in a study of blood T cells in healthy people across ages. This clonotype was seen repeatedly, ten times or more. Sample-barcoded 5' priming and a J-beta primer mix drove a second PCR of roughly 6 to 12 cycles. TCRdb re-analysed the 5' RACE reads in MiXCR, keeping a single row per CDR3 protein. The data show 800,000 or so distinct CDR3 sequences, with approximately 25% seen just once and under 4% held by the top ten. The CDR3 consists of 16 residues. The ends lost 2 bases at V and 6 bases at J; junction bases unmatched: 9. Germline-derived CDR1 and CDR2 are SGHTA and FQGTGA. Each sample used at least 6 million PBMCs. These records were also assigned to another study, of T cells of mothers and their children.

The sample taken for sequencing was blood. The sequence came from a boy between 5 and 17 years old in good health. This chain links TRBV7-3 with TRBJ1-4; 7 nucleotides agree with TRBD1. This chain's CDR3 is CASSLYPRQGDEKLFF. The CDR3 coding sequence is TGTGCCAGCAGCTTATACCCCCGCCAGGGGGATGAAAAACTGTTTTTT.